This note documents a single TCR beta chain sequence. The antigen is not known. The sample comes from a study of cytomegalovirus exposure and HLA in healthy donors. Study-wide background: Earlier, about 179 million T cells were analyzed, and 90 million to 120 million unique TCR beta sequences were found among them.

A multiplex PCR was run with 60 Vbeta primers and 13 Jbeta primers. Using immunoSEQ multiplex PCR, the repertoire was profiled, and TCRdb retains in-frame clones only, with some absent. Of about 170,000 clones in the sample, around 84% were seen once. Regarding the study as a whole: Beyond CMV serostatus, there was no information to go on about immune exposure. Rates of TCR association differed by HLA locus in a later analysis, with DRB1 highest and HLA-C lowest.

The germline V gene encodes CDR1 MGHRA and CDR2 YSYEKL. V lost 0 bases and J lost 1, with 9 bases in between. The CDR3 is 15 residues long. Material for sequencing was PBMCs. The TCR was taken from a man aged 18 to 35 in good health and CMV-seropositive. This sequence joins TRBV4-1 and TRBJ1-1; no clear D. In DNA, the CDR3 is TGCGCCAGCAGCCAAGAAGTGGGAGGGAACACTGAAGCTTTCTTT. It is translated as CASSQEVGGNTEAFF.